This is a list of T cell receptor beta chains from one sample in a study of tumor-infiltrating lymphocytes in oesophageal squamous cell carcinoma. TCRdb used MiXCR to reprocess the PCR reads, holding one entry per CDR3 protein. The sample includes roughly 20,000 distinct CDR3 sequences, around 43% of them seen just once. What was sequenced was normal esophageal tissue next to the tumor. These receptors were collected from a male donor with esophageal squamous cell carcinoma. The CDR3 runs from the conserved cysteine through the conserved F or W. A D gene is named only where the DNA matches it firmly. Rows give clone size only sometimes, using once, few, many, or a class for an expanded clone.

J: TRBJ1-4
length: 15
size: many
D: -
V: TRBV6-1
DNA: TGTGCCAGCAGTTTAACAGGGCGAGTCTATGAAAAACTGTTTTTT
CDR3: CASSLTGRVYEKLFF

J: TRBJ2-7
length: 14
size: medium-sized
D: TRBD1
V: TRBV7-2
DNA: TGTGCCAGCAGCCAACTCGGACAGGGCTACGAGCAGTACTTC
CDR3: CASSQLGQGYEQYF

J: TRBJ2-2
length: 13
size: -
D: -
V: TRBV12-3/TRBV12-4
DNA: TGTGCCAGCAGTCCCCGGGTGGACGGGGAGCTGTTTTTT
CDR3: CASSPRVDGELFF

J: TRBJ2-5
length: 19
size: many
D: TRBD1
V: TRBV4-1
DNA: TGCGCCAGCAGCCAAGATGGGACAGGGCACGTGGGAGGACAAGAGACCCAGTACTTC
CDR3: CASSQDGTGHVGGQETQYF

J: TRBJ2-3
length: 14
size: many
D: -
V: TRBV6-1
DNA: TGTGCCAGCAGTTATGCGGGGATCACAGATACGCAGTATTTT
CDR3: CASSYAGITDTQYF

J: TRBJ2-7
length: 17
size: -
D: TRBD2
V: TRBV10-3
DNA: TGTGCCATCAGTGAGTGGTCAACACTAGCGGGCATACACGAGCAGTACTTC
CDR3: CAISEWSTLAGIHEQYF

J: TRBJ2-5
length: 15
size: few
D: -
V: TRBV25-1
DNA: TGTGCCAGCAGTGAATATAAGGAAATCCAAGAGACCCAGTACTTC
CDR3: CASSEYKEIQETQYF

J: TRBJ2-3
length: 12
size: once
D: TRBD1
V: TRBV2
DNA: TGTGCCAGCAGTGCCTGGGACAGGGGGGCGTTCTTC
CDR3: CASSAWDRGAFF

J: TRBJ2-3
length: 15
size: medium-sized
D: TRBD2
V: TRBV7-2
DNA: TGTGCCAGCACCCGACTAGCGGCCCGTGGGGATACGCAGTATTTT
CDR3: CASTRLAARGDTQYF

J: TRBJ2-5
length: 12
size: -
D: TRBD1
V: TRBV29-1
DNA: TGCAGCGTTGGGACAGGGGGAGAGACCCAGTACTTC
CDR3: CSVGTGGETQYF

J: TRBJ2-5
length: 13
size: -
D: -
V: TRBV7-2
DNA: TGTGCCAGCAGCTTAGGCCACCCAGAGACCCAGTACTTC
CDR3: CASSLGHPETQYF

J: TRBJ2-4
length: 16
size: -
D: TRBD2
V: TRBV7-4
DNA: TGTGCCAGCAGCTTAGGGCAGGGAGGGTCCAAAAACATTCAGTACTTC
CDR3: CASSLGQGGSKNIQYF

J: TRBJ1-5
length: 14
size: once
D: -
V: TRBV11-2
DNA: TGTGCCAGCAGCTTGGGGCCGGGGCGTCAGCCCCAGCATTTT
CDR3: CASSLGPGRQPQHF

J: TRBJ2-7
length: 13
size: few
D: -
V: TRBV19
DNA: TGTGCCAGTAGTCCAACCCCCTCCTACGAGCAGTACTTC
CDR3: CASSPTPSYEQYF

J: TRBJ2-6
length: 20
size: -
D: -
V: TRBV28
DNA: -
CDR3: CASSFKKRNPGHKLWLHLRF

J: TRBJ2-5
length: 15
size: -
D: TRBD2
V: TRBV7-2
DNA: TGTGCCAGCACCCATAGTAGCGGGAGAGGCGGGGAGCTGTATTTT
CDR3: CASTHSSGRGGELYF

J: TRBJ1-2
length: 13
size: many
D: TRBD1
V: TRBV10-2
DNA: TGCGCCAGCAGTGAGGACAGGGTTACTGGCTACACCTTC
CDR3: CASSEDRVTGYTF

J: TRBJ2-7
length: 15
size: many
D: TRBD2
V: TRBV5-5
DNA: TGTGCCAGCAGCTTTGGAGGGAGGGCCGACTACGAGCAGTACTTC
CDR3: CASSFGGRADYEQYF

J: TRBJ2-5
length: 13
size: -
D: -
V: TRBV11-2
DNA: TGTGCCAGCAGCCATGGGGGACAAGAGACCCAGTACTTC
CDR3: CASSHGGQETQYF

J: TRBJ1-1
length: 13
size: medium-sized
D: TRBD1
V: TRBV7-3
DNA: TGTGCCAGCAGCCCTACAGGGGGCACTGAAGCTTTCTTT
CDR3: CASSPTGGTEAFF

J: TRBJ2-1
length: 15
size: -
D: -
V: TRBV29-1
DNA: TGCAGCGTTGCCCCGGACACTAACTCCTACAATGAGCAGTTCTTC
CDR3: CSVAPDTNSYNEQFF

J: TRBJ2-5
length: 14
size: -
D: TRBD2
V: TRBV19
DNA: TGTGCCAGTAGGACTAGCGGGAGTACGGAGACCCAGTACTTC
CDR3: CASRTSGSTETQYF

J: TRBJ2-2
length: 13
size: few
D: -
V: TRBV7-6
DNA: TGTGCCAGCAGCATTAGCGGAATCGGGGAGCTGTTTTTT
CDR3: CASSISGIGELFF

J: TRBJ2-5
length: 15
size: -
D: TRBD1
V: TRBV5-6
DNA: TGTGCCAGCAGCTTGGTGGCAGGGGGCGGAGAGACCCAGTACTTC
CDR3: CASSLVAGGGETQYF

J: TRBJ2-7
length: 14
size: -
D: TRBD1
V: TRBV28
DNA: TGTGCCAGCAGGGGGACAGGGAGGACCTACGAGCAGTACTTC
CDR3: CASRGTGRTYEQYF

J: TRBJ2-1
length: 15
size: -
D: -
V: TRBV19
DNA: TGTGCCAGTAGTACCCGACCTGTGGGGATCAATGAGCAGTTCTTC
CDR3: CASSTRPVGINEQFF

J: TRBJ2-3
length: 15
size: -
D: -
V: TRBV9
DNA: TGTGCCAGCAGCGCTCCAGACAGCAGCACAGATACGCAGTATTTT
CDR3: CASSAPDSSTDTQYF

J: TRBJ1-2
length: 14
size: -
D: -
V: TRBV7-3
DNA: TGTGCCAGCAGCTTATACGGCGGAAACTATGGCTACACCTTC
CDR3: CASSLYGGNYGYTF

J: TRBJ2-1
length: 15
size: -
D: TRBD2
V: TRBV7-6
DNA: TGTGCCAGCAGCCCCGGGACTAGCAGGGACAATGAGCAGTTCTTC
CDR3: CASSPGTSRDNEQFF

J: TRBJ2-1
length: 11
size: -
D: -
V: TRBV7-9
DNA: TGTGCCAGCAGCTCCGCTAATGAGCAGTTCTTC
CDR3: CASSSANEQFF

J: TRBJ1-2
length: 15
size: -
D: -
V: TRBV7-2
DNA: TGTGCCAGCAGTTCATACCGGGACACGGGCTATGGCTACACCTTC
CDR3: CASSSYRDTGYGYTF

J: TRBJ2-3
length: 15
size: many
D: -
V: TRBV24-1
DNA: TGTGCCACCAGTGATTCGAAGGTACTAGCAGATACGCAGTATTTT
CDR3: CATSDSKVLADTQYF

J: TRBJ2-5
length: 14
size: -
D: -
V: TRBV5-5
DNA: TGTGCCAGCAGCTTTGTCCAGAACCAAGAGACCCAGTACTTC
CDR3: CASSFVQNQETQYF

J: TRBJ2-3
length: 16
size: few
D: TRBD1
V: TRBV6-6
DNA: TGTGCCAGCAGTTACTCAGGGGGCCGCGCCACAGATACGCAGTATTTT
CDR3: CASSYSGGRATDTQYF

J: TRBJ2-3
length: 16
size: medium-sized
D: TRBD2
V: TRBV7-9
DNA: TGTGCCAGCAGCACTAGACTAGCGGGAGCGGCAGATACGCAGTATTTT
CDR3: CASSTRLAGAADTQYF

J: TRBJ2-5
length: 13
size: -
D: -
V: TRBV6-6
DNA: TGTGCCAGCAGTTACGGGCGGAAAGAGACCCAGTACTTC
CDR3: CASSYGRKETQYF

J: TRBJ2-1
length: 16
size: many
D: TRBD2
V: TRBV5-6
DNA: TGTGCCAGCCTTAGACTAGCGGGTTGGTCCTACAATGAGCAGTTCTTC
CDR3: CASLRLAGWSYNEQFF

J: TRBJ2-4
length: 21
size: -
D: -
V: TRBV7-8
DNA: TGTGCCAGCAGCTTAGACGGCGACAGGGTCTGGGGGGGTTATATTGGAAACATTCAGTACTTC
CDR3: CASSLDGDRVWGGYIGNIQYF

J: TRBJ2-7
length: 15
size: many
D: TRBD2
V: TRBV5-1
DNA: TGCGCCAGCAGCTTGGTAGCGGGGAGCTCCTACGAGCAGTACTTC
CDR3: CASSLVAGSSYEQYF

J: TRBJ2-1
length: 12
size: -
D: -
V: TRBV7-2
DNA: TGTGCCAGCAGCTTAAGTGACAATAATCCCCACTTC
CDR3: CASSLSDNNPHF

J: TRBJ2-7
length: 18
size: -
D: -
V: TRBV7-1
DNA: TGTGCCAGCAGCGACCTGGCCCACATTTGGGGACGCTCCTACGAGCAGTACTTC
CDR3: CASSDLAHIWGRSYEQYF

J: TRBJ2-4
length: 16
size: -
D: -
V: TRBV6-1
DNA: TGTGCCAGCAGTCCCACCAGCGGAACATACGGGTTGGAGCAGTACTTC
CDR3: CASSPTSGTYGLEQYF

J: TRBJ2-5
length: 12
size: -
D: TRBD1
V: TRBV12-3/TRBV12-4
DNA: TGTGCCAGCAGTACAGGGGAAGAGACCCAGTACTTC
CDR3: CASSTGEETQYF

J: TRBJ2-7
length: 17
size: -
D: TRBD2
V: TRBV5-4
DNA: TGTGCCAGCAAAAGGACTAGCGGGACCACGGGACCTAACGAGCAGTACTTC
CDR3: CASKRTSGTTGPNEQYF

J: TRBJ2-1
length: 8
size: -
D: -
V: TRBV2
DNA: TGTGCGACCAATGAGCAGTTCTTC
CDR3: CATNEQFF

J: TRBJ2-5
length: 14
size: few
D: TRBD2
V: TRBV7-3
DNA: TGTGCCAGCAGCGAAGGGGGACTAGCGAAGACCCAGTACTTC
CDR3: CASSEGGLAKTQYF

J: TRBJ2-2
length: 14
size: once
D: -
V: TRBV5-6
DNA: TGTGCCAGCAGCTTGAGGGGGTGGACCGAGGAGCTGTTTTTT
CDR3: CASSLRGWTEELFF

J: TRBJ1-1
length: 15
size: -
D: -
V: TRBV5-1
DNA: TGCGCCAGCAGCTTGTCAACCGCGGGGAACACTGAAGCTTTCTTT
CDR3: CASSLSTAGNTEAFF

J: TRBJ2-7
length: 14
size: few
D: TRBD2
V: TRBV7-2
DNA: TGTGCCAGCAGACCCGGGGGGGGGTCCTACGAGCAGTACTTC
CDR3: CASRPGGGSYEQYF

J: TRBJ2-4
length: 18
size: few
D: TRBD1
V: TRBV25-1
DNA: TGTGCCAGCAGTGGTGTAACCAGGACAGGTGAAGCCAAAAACATTCAGTACTTC
CDR3: CASSGVTRTGEAKNIQYF

J: TRBJ2-7
length: 14
size: few
D: -
V: TRBV7-6
DNA: TGTGCCAGCAGCTTAGGAGGGGGGTCCTACGAGCAGTACTTC
CDR3: CASSLGGGSYEQYF

J: TRBJ2-3
length: 14
size: -
D: TRBD1
V: TRBV7-2
DNA: TGTGCCAGCAGCACGACAGGGAGCACAGATACGCAGTATTTT
CDR3: CASSTTGSTDTQYF

J: TRBJ1-5
length: 17
size: many
D: -
V: TRBV7-8
DNA: TGTGCCAGCAGCTTGGGACCAGGTTATTATAGCAATCAGCCCCAGCATTTT
CDR3: CASSLGPGYYSNQPQHF